The 6 T cell receptor beta chains below come from one sample, sequenced in a study of T-cell reconstitution after alpha-beta-depleted transplantation in children. Library preparation (for TCRbeta) was performed with unique molecular identifiers. TCRdb redid the calling of the PCR reads with MiXCR, one entry per CDR3 protein. The table records 500,000 to 750,000 distinct CDR3 sequences, 25% to 30% of them present only once. Source: PBMCs, taken before TCRalphabeta/CD19-depleted stem cell transplant. All receptors come from a boy in the first two years of life with Wiskott-Aldrich syndrome, due to receive a stem cell transplant.

The V and J genes are TRBV15 and TRBJ2-7, with 7 bases that match TRBD2. Trimming at V came to 4 bases and at J to 7 bases, leaving 7 bases not matched to a gene. The CDR3 spans 13 residues. The V gene's germline CDR1 is LNHNV and CDR2 YYDKDF (reference sequence). CDR3 nucleotides: TGTGCCACCAGCATGGGAGGGTCTTGGGAGCAGTACTTC. Protein product: CATSMGGSWEQYF. Full variable domain (rest looked up from reference TRBV15 and TRBJ2-7): DAMVIQNPRYQVTQFGKPVTLSCSQTLNHNVMYWYQQKSSQAPKLLFHYYDKDFNNEADTPDNFQSRRPNTSFCFLDIRSPGLGDTAMYLCATSMGGSWEQYFGPGTRLTVT.

The chain combines TRBV18 with TRBJ2-7; 13 bases line up with TRBD2. The junction had 6 bases not matched to a gene; V was cut back by 3 bases and J by 1 base. Germline V gene lookup returns CDR1 KGHSH and CDR2 LQKENI. The CDR3 is made up of 17 amino acids. CDR3 coding DNA: TGTGCCAGCTCACCTAGCCTGACTAGCGGGAGGTCCTACGAGCAGTACTTC. It is translated as CASSPSLTSGRSYEQYF.

The chain is built from TRBV6-6 and TRBJ1-4; no definite D call. Germline V gene data show CDR1 as MNHNY and CDR2 as SVGAGI (reference sequence). The CDR3 runs 11 residues. Trimming shortened V by 3 bases and J by 7 bases, and 3 bases separated the two germline ends. The chain's CDR3 is CASSYLEKLFF. In nucleotides, the CDR3 is TGTGCCAGCAGTTATCTTGAAAAACTGTTTTTT.

The rearrangement uses TRBV30 and TRBJ2-5, with 11 bases identical to TRBD2. Germline CDR1 and CDR2: GTSNPN and SVGIG (reference sequence). This CDR3 comprises 16 residues. Trimming took 1 base from V and 3 from J; bases not matched to a gene: 7. The CDR3 spells CAWSGIGTSGEETQYF. For the CDR3, the DNA is TGTGCCTGGAGTGGTATTGGGACTAGCGGTGAAGAGACCCAGTACTTC.

The chain combines TRBV6-1 with TRBJ2-7; tentatively, D is TRBD1 (5 bases). The CDR3 is made up of 16 amino acids. With 6 bases removed from V and 4 bases from J, the gap between germline ends came to 22 bases. Germline CDR1 is MNHNS and CDR2 is SASEGT. In DNA, the CDR3 is TGTGCCAGCAGCCCCCACCCACAGGTCTTAAGATACGAGCAGTACTTC. Translation: CASSPHPQVLRYEQYF.

The J gene is TRBJ1-5, the V gene TRBV7-2; D is possibly TRBD1 (5 bases). CDR3 length equals 13 residues. V lost 10 bases, J lost 1 base, and 11 bases lay in between. Germline values: CDR1 SGHTA, CDR2 FQGNSA. The CDR3 spells CATRGGSNQPQHF. The CDR3 DNA follows: TGTGCCACCCGTGGGGGGAGCAATCAGCCCCAGCATTTT.